One sample yielded the 2 T cell receptor beta chains listed below, sequenced in a study of OX40 agonist ivuxolimab in advanced cancers. Assay used: immunoSEQ multiplex PCR; TCRdb lists only in-frame clones, some missing. The sample has just over 45,000 clones; just under 95% are singletons. Sample: CD4+ or CD8+ T cells sorted from blood, taken in a trial of the OX40 agonist ivuxolimab. The receptors were gathered from an adult with an advanced solid tumor such as melanoma, head and neck, liver or kidney cancer.

The chain couples TRBV7-9 to TRBJ2-5; TRBD1 aligns across 9 bases. CDR3 length: 16 amino acids. Trimming cost V 0 bases and J 3 bases; bases outside gene matches: 5. CDR1 SEHNR and CDR2 FQNEAQ come from the germline V gene (reference sequence). The CDR3 nucleotides are TGTGCCAGCAGCTTAGCGTGGGGACAGGGTAAAGAGACCCAGTACTTC. Amino acids: CASSLAWGQGKETQYF.

A note on this clone: A junction boundary mismatches the germline segment, possibly from a read error. V is TRBV10-1 and J is TRBJ2-7; perhaps TRBD2 as D (5 bases). The CDR3 has 14 amino acids. In germline, CDR1 is WNHNN, CDR2 SYGVQD (reference sequence). CDR3 DNA: TGCGCCAACAGTTACCTAGCCCCTATGATCGAGCAGTACTTC. This codes for CANSYLAPMIEQYF.